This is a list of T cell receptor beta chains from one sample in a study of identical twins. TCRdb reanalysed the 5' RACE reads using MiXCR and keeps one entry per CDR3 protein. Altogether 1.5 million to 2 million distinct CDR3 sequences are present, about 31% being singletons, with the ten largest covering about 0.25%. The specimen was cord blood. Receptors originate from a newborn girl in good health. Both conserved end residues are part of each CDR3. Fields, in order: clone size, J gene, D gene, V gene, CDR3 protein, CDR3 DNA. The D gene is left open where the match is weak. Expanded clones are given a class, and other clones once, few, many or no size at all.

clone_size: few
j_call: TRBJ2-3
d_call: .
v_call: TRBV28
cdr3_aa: CASSLDGGAGTDTQYF
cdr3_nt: TGTGCCAGCAGTTTAGATGGGGGAGCGGGCACAGATACGCAGTATTTT

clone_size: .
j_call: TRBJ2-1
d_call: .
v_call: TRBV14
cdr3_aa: CASSQQQETQFF
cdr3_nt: TGTGCCAGCAGCCAACAGCAAGAGACCCAGTTCTTC

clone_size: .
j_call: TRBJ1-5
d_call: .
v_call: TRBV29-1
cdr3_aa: CSVARAVNQPQHF
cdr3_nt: TGCAGCGTTGCCAGGGCGGTCAATCAGCCCCAGCATTTT

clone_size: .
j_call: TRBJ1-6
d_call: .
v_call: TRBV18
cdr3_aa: CASSPGLFDSPLHF
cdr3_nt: TGTGCCAGCTCACCAGGACTGTTTGATTCACCCCTCCACTTT

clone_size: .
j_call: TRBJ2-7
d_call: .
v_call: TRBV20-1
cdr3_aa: CSARLQFRYEQYF
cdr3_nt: TGCAGTGCTAGACTACAGTTTCGCTACGAGCAGTACTTC

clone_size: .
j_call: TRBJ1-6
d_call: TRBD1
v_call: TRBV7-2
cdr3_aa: CASSLRGTGNSPLHF
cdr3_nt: TGTGCCAGCAGCTTACGGGGGACAGGGAATTCACCCCTCCACTTT

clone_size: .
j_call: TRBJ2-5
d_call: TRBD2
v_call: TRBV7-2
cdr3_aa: CASSSGLGLDEQYF
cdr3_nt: TGTGCCAGCAGCTCGGGACTAGGTCTCGATGAGCAGTACTTC

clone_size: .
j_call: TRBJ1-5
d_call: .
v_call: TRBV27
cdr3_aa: CASSLSPTGSNQPQHF
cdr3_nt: TGTGCCAGCAGTTTATCCCCGACAGGTAGCAATCAGCCCCAGCATTTT

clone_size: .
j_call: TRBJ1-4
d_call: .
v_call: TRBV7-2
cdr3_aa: CASSLGGAGFNEKLFF
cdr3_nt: TGTGCCAGCAGCTTAGGAGGGGCAGGTTTTAATGAAAAACTGTTTTTT

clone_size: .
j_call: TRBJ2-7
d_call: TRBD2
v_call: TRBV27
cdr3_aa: CASSSIVGTSGSNEQYF
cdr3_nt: TGTGCCAGCAGTTCTATCGTCGGGACTAGCGGGAGCAATGAGCAGTACTTC

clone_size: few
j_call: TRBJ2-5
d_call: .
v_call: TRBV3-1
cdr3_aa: CASSQSPRAGETQYF
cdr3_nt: TGTGCCAGCAGCCAAAGCCCTAGGGCTGGAGAGACCCAGTACTTC

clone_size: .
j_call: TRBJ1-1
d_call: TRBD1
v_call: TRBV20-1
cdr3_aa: CSASRPGTGNTEAFF
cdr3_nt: TGCAGTGCCTCTCGTCCCGGGACAGGGAACACTGAAGCTTTCTTT